This record looks at one TCR beta chain sequence and its context. There are 12 residues in the CDR3. The V and J ends lost 6 bases and 7 bases respectively, with 7 bases between them. Germline assignment: CDR1 MNHNS and CDR2 SASEGT. Runs used v3.0 of the immunoSEQ assay and were done at survey level. Sequenced by immunoSEQ multiplex PCR; TCRdb stores in-frame clones only, minus some. Among roughly 33,000 clones listed, more than 95% were seen once. This entry is derived from a study of long-term antiretroviral therapy in people with HIV. The sequences come from unsorted PBMCs, collected 6.9 years after starting antiretroviral therapy. The sequence came from a man aged 30 to 45 with HIV. The chain combines TRBV6-1 with TRBJ1-6; D uncertain. CDR3 residues: CASRFKNSPLHF. CDR3 DNA sequence: TGTGCCAGCAGATTCAAGAATTCACCCCTCCACTTT.